This TCR beta chain was identified during a study of blood T cell repertoires in COVID-19. Libraries were prepared by immunoSEQ multiplex PCR; TCRdb keeps only in-frame clonotypes and omits some of them. The sample holds fewer than 350,000 clones, around 89% seen once. The count of this clone is one. This CDR3 is built from 14 residues. Trimming cost V 5 bases and J 7 bases; bases outside gene matches: 5. Per germline, CDR1 KGHSH and CDR2 LQKENI. The sequenced sample was peripheral blood. The gene calls are TRBV18 and TRBJ1-4, with 9 bases lining up with TRBD1. This TCR came from a woman between 25 and 40 years old with COVID-19, enrolled during active disease. CDR3 sequence (DNA): TGTGCCAGCTCAGAGAGGACAGGGGTTGAAAAACTGTTTTTT. It yields the protein CASSERTGVEKLFF.